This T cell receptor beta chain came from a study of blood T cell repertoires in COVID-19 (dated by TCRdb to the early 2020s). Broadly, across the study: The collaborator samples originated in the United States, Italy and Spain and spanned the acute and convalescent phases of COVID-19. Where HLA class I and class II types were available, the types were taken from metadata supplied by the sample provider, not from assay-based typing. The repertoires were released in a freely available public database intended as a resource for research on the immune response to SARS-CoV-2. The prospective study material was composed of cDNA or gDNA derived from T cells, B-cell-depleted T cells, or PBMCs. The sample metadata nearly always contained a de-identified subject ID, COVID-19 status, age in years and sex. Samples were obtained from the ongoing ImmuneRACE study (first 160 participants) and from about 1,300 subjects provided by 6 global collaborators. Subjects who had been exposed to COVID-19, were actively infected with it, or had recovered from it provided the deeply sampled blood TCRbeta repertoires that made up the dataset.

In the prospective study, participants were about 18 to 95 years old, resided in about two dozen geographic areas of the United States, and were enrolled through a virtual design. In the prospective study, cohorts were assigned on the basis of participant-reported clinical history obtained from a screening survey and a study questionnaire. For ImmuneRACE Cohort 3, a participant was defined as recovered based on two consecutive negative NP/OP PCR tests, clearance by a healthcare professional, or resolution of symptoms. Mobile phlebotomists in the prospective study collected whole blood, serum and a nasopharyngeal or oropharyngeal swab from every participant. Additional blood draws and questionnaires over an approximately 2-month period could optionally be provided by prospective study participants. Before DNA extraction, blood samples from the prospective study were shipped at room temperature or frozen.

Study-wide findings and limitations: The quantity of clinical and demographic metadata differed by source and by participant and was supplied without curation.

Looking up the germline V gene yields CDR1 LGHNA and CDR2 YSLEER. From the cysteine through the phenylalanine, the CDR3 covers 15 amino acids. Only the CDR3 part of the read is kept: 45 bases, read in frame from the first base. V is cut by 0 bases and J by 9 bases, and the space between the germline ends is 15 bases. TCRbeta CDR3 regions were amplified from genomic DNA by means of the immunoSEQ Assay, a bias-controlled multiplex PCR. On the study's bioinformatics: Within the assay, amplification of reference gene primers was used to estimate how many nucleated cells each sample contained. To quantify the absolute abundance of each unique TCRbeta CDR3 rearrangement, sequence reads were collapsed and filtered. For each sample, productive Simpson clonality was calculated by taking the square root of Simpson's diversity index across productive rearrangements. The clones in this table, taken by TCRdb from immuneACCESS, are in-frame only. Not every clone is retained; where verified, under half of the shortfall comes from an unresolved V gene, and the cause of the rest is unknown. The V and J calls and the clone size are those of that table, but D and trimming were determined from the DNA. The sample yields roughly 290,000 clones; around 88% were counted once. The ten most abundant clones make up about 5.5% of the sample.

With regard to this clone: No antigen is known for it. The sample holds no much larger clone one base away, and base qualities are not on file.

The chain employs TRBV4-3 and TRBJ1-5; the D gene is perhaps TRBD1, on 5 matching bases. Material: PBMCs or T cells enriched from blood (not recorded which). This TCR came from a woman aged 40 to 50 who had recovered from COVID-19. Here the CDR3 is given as CASSQDRGAGWPQHF. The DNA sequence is TGCGCCAGCAGCCAAGATAGGGGTGCTGGCTGGCCCCAGCATTTT.